The sample holds a few counts of the clone carrying this T cell receptor (beta chain). Its antigen is unknown. These data come from a study of T cells in Graves' hyperthyroidism and ophthalmopathy. Per germline, CDR1 SGHTA and CDR2 FQGTGA. Trimming took 4 bases from V and 7 from J, leaving 14 bases between them. The CDR3 runs to 13 residues. Aged 18 to 65, the patients had hyperthyroidism that was newly diagnosed and had lasted under 2 months. Study-level results: A 13 V-J signature model discriminated ophthalmopathy versus stable hyperthyroidism. Before onset, by a median of around six months, the model predicted ophthalmopathy.

Researchers took RNA transcripts and amplified the TCR beta CDR3 regions from them. HTBI primers were employed in a first-round RT-PCR of the TCR CDR3. TCRdb reanalysed the multiplex PCR reads using MiXCR and keeps one entry per CDR3 protein. This sample has under 350,000 distinct CDR3 sequences, with roughly 23% found just once. The sequenced sample was blood. The TCR originated in a woman aged 50 to 65 with Graves' hyperthyroidism. The genes are TRBV7-3 and TRBJ2-7; D may be TRBD1 or TRBD2 (5 bases each). CDR3 in DNA: TGTGCCAGCAGCTCGGATGGGTGGGGGGAGCAGTACTTC. Encoded protein: CASSSDGWGEQYF.